This T cell receptor (beta chain) was documented in a study of CD8+CD57+ T cells in acquired aplastic anemia. Study at large: DNA from sorted CD4+ and CD8+ cells averaged about 3.2 ug. An average of roughly 10 million reads for CD4+ cells was obtained from healthy donors. The study's findings and limits: Patients and healthy controls showed no significant CD8+ Simpson's diversity difference.

CDR1 is LNHNV, CDR2 YYDKDF, per germline (reference sequence). This CDR3 is 15 amino acids long. The ends were cut back, 3 bases at V and 3 bases at J, with 15 bases in the middle. Genomic DNA, serving as template, underwent TCR beta VDJ and CDR3 profiling. TCRdb re-derived calls from the reads in MiXCR, one entry per CDR3 protein. Here the sample spans 150,000 to 200,000 distinct CDR3 sequences, approximately 49% being singletons. On this clonotype: Antigen specificity is unknown.

The sequencing input was sorted CD4+, CD8+, or CD8+CD57+ T cells (not recorded which) from PBMCs. This clonotype was sampled from a human donor in good health. The chain is built from TRBV15 and TRBJ2-7, with no clear D. The CDR3 loop reads CATSRTSGGIYEQYF. DNA of the CDR3: TGTGCCACCAGCAGGACCTCGGGTGGAATCTACGAGCAGTACTTC.